The sequence of this TCR beta chain was determined in a study of blood T cell repertoires in COVID-19. Study in general: Acute-phase and convalescent COVID-19 samples originated in the United States, Italy and Spain. T cells, B-cell-depleted T cells, or PBMCs provided the cDNA or gDNA that served as material.

In the authors' methods: Reference gene primers were amplified, and this amplification served to estimate nucleated cell counts. Sequencing used immunoSEQ multiplex PCR; TCRdb keeps in-frame clones, though not all of them. From that table come the V and J calls and clone size; the DNA was used to work out D and trimming. The sample lists approximately 98,000 clones, about nine tenths occurring once. Trimming shortened V by 6 bases and J by 0 bases, and 15 bases separated the two germline ends. This CDR3 contains 15 residues. Per germline, CDR1 SGHRS and CDR2 YFSETQ. Sequenced input: peripheral blood. The TCR comes from a human donor in a cohort sampled during active COVID-19. J is TRBJ1-1 and V is TRBV5-1; possible D gene TRBD1, 6 bases. The CDR3 here is CASKTGVTMNTEAFF. The CDR3 region has the DNA TGCGCCAGCAAGACAGGCGTCACCATGAACACTGAAGCTTTCTTT.